This passage covers 30 T cell receptor beta chains from one sample sequenced in a study of OX40 agonist ivuxolimab in advanced cancers. The method was immunoSEQ multiplex PCR; TCRdb's version includes in-frame clones alone and lacks a portion of them. Of around 26,000 clones listed, 81% are singletons. Sequenced here: CD4+ or CD8+ T cells sorted from blood, sampled in a trial of the OX40 agonist ivuxolimab. The receptors stem from an adult with an advanced solid tumor such as melanoma, head and neck, liver or kidney cancer.

This chain links TRBV28 with TRBJ2-1; 9 nucleotides line up with TRBD2. J gave up 3 bases and V 4 bases, and 13 bases lay outside the gene matches. The CDR3 extends over 18 amino acids. Germline lookup yields CDR1 MDHEN and CDR2 SYDVKM. CDR3 bases: TGTGCCAGCAGTTCCCCCCGGCTAGCGGGAAAATTCTACAATGAGCAGTTCTTC. This gives the protein CASSSPRLAGKFYNEQFF.

This chain uses TRBV4-2 with TRBJ2-3, with 11 bases that match TRBD2. Trimming removed 4 bases from V and 1 base from J; junction bases left unmatched: 7. The CDR3 consists of 17 residues. The germline V gene has CDR1 LGHNA and CDR2 YNFKEQ. The CDR3 coding sequence is TGTGCCAGCAGCCCCCTCCATAGCGGGGGGGGCACAGATACGCAGTATTTT. This codes for CASSPLHSGGGTDTQYF.

This clone was counted between two and nine times. The rearrangement links TRBV7-8 to TRBJ2-3; tentative D call: TRBD1 (6 bases). V lost 5 bases and J lost 0, with 15 bases in between. Germline V gives CDR1 SGHVS, CDR2 FQNEAQ. CDR3 length: 16 amino acids. The CDR3 loop is CASSPGTSPSTDTQYF. Written as DNA, the CDR3 is TGTGCCAGCAGCCCGGGGACATCCCCTAGCACAGATACGCAGTATTTT. Full variable domain (remainder filled in from reference TRBV7-8 and TRBJ2-3): GAGVSQSPRYKVAKRGQDVALRCDPISGHVSLFWYQQALGQGPEFLTYFQNEAQLDKSGLPSDRFFAERPEGSVSTLKIQRTQQEDSAVYLCASSPGTSPSTDTQYFGPGTRLTVL.

The CDR3 loop is CASIWTGGVTEAFF. The DNA for the CDR3 is TGTGCCAGCATTTGGACAGGGGGAGTCACTGAAGCTTTCTTT. The chain couples TRBV2 to TRBJ1-1; TRBD1 aligns across 10 bases. Germline-derived CDR1 and CDR2 are SNHLY and FYNNEI. The CDR3 has 14 amino acids. Germline trimming cut 7 bases from V and 4 bases from J; bases unmatched to any gene: 6.

The CDR3 sequence is CASSDKVTDTQYF. The DNA for the CDR3 is TGCGCCAGCAGTGATAAGGTCACAGATACGCAGTATTTT. The V gene is TRBV10-1, the J gene TRBJ2-3; no firm D call. The CDR3 is 13 residues long. Between the trimmed V and J ends, which lost 3 bases and 2 bases, there was a span of 6 bases. CDR1 and CDR2 (germline): WNHNN, SYGVQD (reference sequence).

This chain links TRBV29-1 with TRBJ2-7; D tentatively reads TRBD1 or TRBD2 (5 bases each). The CDR3 totals 13 residues. Germline assignment: CDR1 SQVTM and CDR2 ANQGSEA. V dropped 0 bases and J dropped 5 bases, with 11 bases sitting between them. The DNA of the CDR3 is TGCAGCGTTGAAGATGCCAGGGACCACGAGCAGTACTTC. It is translated as CSVEDARDHEQYF.

The rearrangement uses TRBV15 and TRBJ2-3; maybe TRBD2 (6 bases). Trimming left V 3 bases short and J 3 bases short, with 22 bases between. This CDR3 is 18 amino acids long. Germline V lookup: CDR1 LNHNV, CDR2 YYDKDF (reference sequence). CDR3 in amino acids: CATSSRSVTAGRTDTQYF. DNA of the CDR3: TGTGCCACCAGCAGTCGATCCGTGACCGCAGGGAGGACAGATACGCAGTATTTT.

The genes are TRBV28 and TRBJ1-2; 7 positions match TRBD1. This CDR3 is built from 15 residues. The ends lost 6 bases at V and 0 bases at J; junction bases unmatched: 7. Germline values: CDR1 MDHEN, CDR2 SYDVKM. In DNA form, the CDR3 reads TGTGCCAGCAGGATCTACAGGGGACCTAACTATGGCTACACCTTC. It translates to CASRIYRGPNYGYTF.

The table lists this clone with many counts. The V gene is TRBV4-1, the J gene TRBJ2-7; the D gene is possibly TRBD1 (5 bases). CDR1 MGHRA and CDR2 YSYEKL come from the germline V gene. This CDR3 contains 16 residues. Trimming pared 1 base from V and 3 bases from J, leaving 16 bases between. The CDR3 here is CASSQVHGAVNYEQYF. The CDR3 nucleotides read TGCGCCAGCAGCCAAGTTCATGGGGCAGTGAACTACGAGCAGTACTTC.

The rearrangement links TRBV29-1 to TRBJ1-2; D is unclear. This CDR3 has 11 residues. The germline CDR1 and CDR2 sequences are SQVTM and ANQGSEA. The V and J ends lost 7 bases and 8 bases respectively, with 14 bases between them. The CDR3 DNA is TGCAGCGGTTGGATGTTAGGGGGCTACACCTTC. It yields the protein CSGWMLGGYTF.

The gene calls are TRBV9 and TRBJ2-1; D remains ambiguous. This CDR3 spans 12 amino acids. Deletions cut 0 bases from V and 15 bases from J, with 13 bases between. The V gene's germline CDR1 is SGDLS and CDR2 YYNGEE. Here the CDR3 DNA reads TGTGCCAGCAGCGTAGTGAACGGTGAATTGTTCTTC. The encoded protein is CASSVVNGELFF.

The chain couples TRBV25-1 to TRBJ1-2; TRBD1 matches at 8 bases. V trimming: 2 bases; J trimming: 6 bases; junction bases outside the gene matches: 8. The germline V gene encodes CDR1 MGHDK and CDR2 SYGVNS. CDR3 size: 15 residues. The CDR3 coding sequence is TGTGCCAGCAGTGAACTTACAGGGGGTGGGGATGGCTACACCTTC. The encoded protein is CASSELTGGGDGYTF.

The chain is built from TRBV19 and TRBJ1-1; D is perhaps TRBD1 (5 bases). There are 13 residues in the CDR3. Deletions cut 0 bases from V and 6 bases from J, with 8 bases between. Germline loops: CDR1 LNHDA, CDR2 SQIVND (reference sequence). CDR3: CASSIESTAEAFF. The CDR3 coding sequence is TGTGCCAGTAGTATAGAATCGACAGCTGAAGCTTTCTTT.

The gene calls are TRBV5-6 and TRBJ2-7, with a weak D call TRBD2 (6 bases). Germline V gene lookup returns CDR1 SGHDT and CDR2 YYEEEE. V lost 6 bases, J lost 4 bases, and 11 bases lay in between. The CDR3 totals 12 residues. The CDR3, as DNA: TGTGCCAGCACCCGGGGGAGTTACGAGCAGTACTTC. Encoded protein: CASTRGSYEQYF.

The J gene is TRBJ2-1, the V gene TRBV2; D gene ambiguous. The CDR3 has 10 residues. Trimming left V 7 bases short and J 10 bases short, with 8 bases between. Germline V gene sequence: CDR1 SNHLY, CDR2 FYNNEI. CDR3 protein: CASNIGEQFF. The CDR3 region has the DNA TGTGCCAGCAATATAGGCGAGCAGTTCTTC. Supplemented by reference TRBV2 and TRBJ2-1, the full variable domain reads EPEVTQTPSHQVTQMGQEVILRCVPISNHLYFYWYRQILGQKVEFLVSFYNNEISEKSEIFDDQFSVERPDGSNFTLKIRSTKLEDSAMYFCASNIGEQFFGPGTRLTVL.

The chain links TRBV7-6 to TRBJ2-3, with D uncertain. The CDR3 has 16 residues. Germline CDR1 is SGHVS and CDR2 is FNYEAQ. V was cut by 5 bases and J by 1 base, with 16 bases left in between. The CDR3 sequence is CASSPLLGLGTDTQYF. As DNA, the CDR3 is TGTGCCAGCAGCCCACTGCTCGGGCTTGGCACAGATACGCAGTATTTT.

This clone has only a few counts. This chain connects TRBV7-9 to TRBJ1-6; D not resolved. V was clipped by 0 bases and J by 10 bases, with 13 bases between them. The CDR3 is 15 residues long. From germline, CDR1 is SEHNR and CDR2 FQNEAQ (reference sequence). Written as DNA, the CDR3 is TGTGCCAGCAGCTTAGCGCAAGGCAGCGACTCACCCCTCCACTTT. This gives the protein CASSLAQGSDSPLHF.

J is TRBJ2-7 and V is TRBV28, with D possibly TRBD1 on 5 matching bases. CDR1 and CDR2 (germline): MDHEN, SYDVKM. The V end was cut by 1 base, the J end by 4 bases, with 11 bases between. The CDR3 runs 14 residues. The CDR3 protein is CASSLFSRVYEQYF. The CDR3, as DNA: TGTGCCAGCAGTTTATTTAGCAGGGTATACGAGCAGTACTTC. Supplemented by reference TRBV28 and TRBJ2-7, the full variable domain reads DVKVTQSSRYLVKRTGEKVFLECVQDMDHENMFWYRQDPGLGLRLIYFSYDVKMKEKGDIPEGYSVSREKKERFSLILESASTNQTSMYLCASSLFSRVYEQYFGPGTRLTVT.

This clone was recorded a few times. The rearrangement uses TRBV6-5 and TRBJ2-7, with 8 bases fitting TRBD2. CDR1 and CDR2 (germline): MNHEY, SVGAGI. This CDR3 spans 16 amino acids. The V and J ends lost 0 bases and 2 bases, in that order; junction bases with no gene match: 6. CDR3 sequence reads: CASSYSASGPTYEQYF. CDR3 coding DNA: TGTGCCAGCAGTTACTCCGCTAGCGGGCCCACCTACGAGCAGTACTTC.

J is TRBJ2-1 and V is TRBV20-1; D gene unclear. This CDR3 has 10 residues. The V gene's germline CDR1 is DFQATT and CDR2 SNEGSKA (reference sequence). V shed 3 bases and J shed 6 bases, with 3 bases lying between them. CDR3 DNA sequence: TGCAGTGCTAGGTCCAATGAGCAGTTCTTC. Translated: CSARSNEQFF.

J is TRBJ2-4 and V is TRBV7-9; TRBD2 matches 9 bases. Looked up from germline, CDR1 is SEHNR and CDR2 is FQNEAQ (reference sequence). The CDR3 covers 18 residues. Unmatched junction bases numbered 10, after V lost 4 bases and J lost 0 bases. The CDR3 DNA reads TGTGCCAGCAGCTCGAGTGCTAGCGGGACCCTAGCCAAAAACATTCAGTACTTC. Its protein product is CASSSSASGTLAKNIQYF.

This chain joins TRBV2 and TRBJ2-1; the match to TRBD1 covers 8 bases. The V gene's germline CDR1 is SNHLY and CDR2 FYNNEI. The CDR3 contains 16 residues. Trimming removed 7 bases from V and 3 bases from J; junction bases left unmatched: 11. The CDR3 DNA reads as TGTGCCAGCACCCCAAGACAGGGGTCCCACTACAATGAGCAGTTCTTC. Translation gives CASTPRQGSHYNEQFF.

This clone appeared once. This rearrangement joins TRBV5-4 to TRBJ2-5, with a tentative D call TRBD1 (6 bases). From germline, CDR1 is SGHNT and CDR2 YYREEE (reference sequence). Trimming pared 4 bases from V and 3 bases from J, leaving 13 bases between. There are 14 residues in the CDR3. The CDR3 nucleotides read TGTGCCAGCAGCGATACAGGGTCGGAAGAGACCCAGTACTTC. Amino acid sequence: CASSDTGSEETQYF.

This chain joins TRBV2 and TRBJ2-5, with 11 bases aligning to TRBD2. The CDR3 contains 14 residues. Germline CDR1 is SNHLY and CDR2 is FYNNEI. Trimming cost V 6 bases and J 5 bases; bases outside gene matches: 5. The CDR3 is CASRYRLAGETQYF. In DNA form, the CDR3 reads TGTGCCAGCAGGTACAGACTAGCGGGGGAGACCCAGTACTTC.

The chain uses TRBV5-1 and TRBJ2-7; D assignment may be TRBD1 or TRBD2 (5 bases each). CDR1 is SGHRS, CDR2 YFSETQ, per germline. Trimming stripped 5 bases from V and 2 bases from J, with 14 bases between. This CDR3 comprises 14 residues. DNA of the CDR3: TGCGCCAGCAGAAGGGGAGTGGGGACCTACGAGCAGTACTTC. It specifies CASRRGVGTYEQYF.

The chain combines TRBV7-1 with TRBJ1-2; D unclear. TRBV7-1 is given ORF status, its function remaining uncertain. V was trimmed by 5 bases and J by 2 bases, leaving 12 bases between them. This CDR3 region has 14 residues. The CDR3: CASSIPGENYGYTF. The CDR3 coding sequence is TGTGCCAGCAGCATTCCCGGGGAGAACTATGGCTACACCTTC.

This clone occurred once. The CDR3 reads CASSQFGQRELFF. CDR3 coding DNA: TGCGCCAGCAGCCAGTTCGGGCAGCGGGAGCTGTTTTTT. This chain uses TRBV4-1 with TRBJ2-2; no definite D call. Between the trimmed V and J ends, which lost 3 bases and 9 bases, there was a span of 11 bases. This CDR3 spans 13 amino acids. Germline CDR1 and CDR2: MGHRA and YSYEKL.

The chain recombines TRBV7-3 with TRBJ2-3, with D tentatively TRBD2 (6 bases). The CDR3 totals 16 residues. The V gene lost 4 bases and the J gene lost 6 bases, with 20 bases spanning the gap. Germline CDR1 reads SGHTA; CDR2 reads FQGTGA. As DNA, the CDR3 is TGTGCCAGCAGCTCCGCCGGGCTCGGGGGAGACGATACGCAGTATTTT. It translates to CASSSAGLGGDDTQYF.

The chain couples TRBV10-3 to TRBJ2-7, with D perhaps TRBD2 (5 bases). The CDR3 is 13 amino acids. V was trimmed by 2 bases and J by 3 bases, leaving 8 bases between them. The germline V gene has CDR1 ENHRY and CDR2 SYGVKD. The CDR3 sequence is CAISEGSFYEQYF. The DNA for the CDR3 is TGTGCCATCAGTGAGGGGAGTTTCTACGAGCAGTACTTC.

This clone was seen a handful of times. The chain couples TRBV11-2 to TRBJ2-1; 9 bases are a match to TRBD2. The CDR3 has 18 residues. CDR1 is SGHAT, CDR2 FQNNGV, per germline. The junction had 17 bases not matched to a gene; V was cut back by 4 bases and J by 7 bases. CDR3 region: CASSSLAGGLSSSNEQFF. The CDR3 DNA follows: TGTGCCAGCAGCTCTCTGGCGGGGGGGCTGTCCTCATCAAATGAGCAGTTCTTC. Supplemented by reference TRBV11-2 and TRBJ2-1, the full variable domain reads EAGVAQSPRYKIIEKRQSVAFWCNPISGHATLYWYQQILGQGPKLLIQFQNNGVVDDSQLPKDRFSAERLKGVDSTLKIQPAKLEDSAVYLCASSSLAGGLSSSNEQFFGPGTRLTVL.